In this sample, the clone carrying this T cell receptor beta chain turned up a few times. As yet, its antigen is unknown. TCRdb reprocessed the RT-PCR reads via MiXCR and lists one record per CDR3 protein. Of 450,000 to 700,000 distinct CDR3 sequences listed, 14% are singletons. This CDR3 region has 11 residues. Germline V gives CDR1 SNHLY, CDR2 FYNNEI. The V gene lost 1 base and the J gene lost 9 bases, with 7 bases spanning the gap. The data belong to a study of response to subunit inactivated influenza vaccine. Findings and caveats of the study: Authors suggested each seasonal influenza vaccination recruits few new T cells.

Sample: PBMCs from blood, taken about 11 days after vaccination. V gene TRBV2 combines with J gene TRBJ2-7, with D uncertain. The receptor was derived from a man in his fifties who received an inactivated influenza vaccine. CDR3 protein: CASSEGYLQYF. The CDR3 bases are TGTGCCAGCAGTGAAGGTTATTTGCAGTACTTC.